One sample yielded the 27 T cell receptor beta chains listed below, sequenced in a study of blood T cell repertoires in COVID-19. Measured with immunoSEQ multiplex PCR; TCRdb has only the in-frame clones, and not every one. The sample records 70,000 or so clones, over 75% being singletons. The specimen sequenced was peripheral blood. These TCRs come from a man older than 75 with acute or convalescent COVID-19.

The table lists this clone with a few counts. The V call is TRBV3-1 (or the pseudogene TRBV3-2), the J call TRBJ1-1; TRBD1 matches 7 bases. CDR1 is LGHDT, CDR2 YNNKEL, per germline (reference sequence). Unmatched junction bases numbered 3, after V lost 4 bases and J lost 1 base. The CDR3 sequence is 14 residues long. The CDR3 loop is CASSPGQKNTEAFF. The CDR3 DNA reads TGTGCCAGCAGCCCGGGACAGAAGAACACTGAAGCTTTCTTT.

The rearrangement links TRBV7-2 to TRBJ2-7; 10 bases agree with TRBD1. Trimming took 2 bases from V and 4 from J; bases not matched to a gene: 8. This CDR3 is 16 amino acids long. Germline CDR1 is SGHTA and CDR2 is FQGNSA. The CDR3 reads CASSLTGTGVGYEQYF. The CDR3 nucleotides read TGTGCCAGCAGCTTAACCGGGACAGGGGTCGGATACGAGCAGTACTTC.

The chain couples TRBV10-1 to TRBJ2-5, with D unresolved. Germline values: CDR1 WNHNN, CDR2 SYGVQD (reference sequence). The CDR3 length is 15 residues. V was cut by 0 bases and J by 3 bases, with 11 bases left in between. CDR3 loop: CASSESGSGKETQYF. For the CDR3, the DNA is TGCGCCAGCAGTGAGTCTGGATCAGGAAAAGAGACCCAGTACTTC.

V is TRBV18 and J is TRBJ2-7; no reliable D call. Deletions cut 4 bases from V and 6 bases from J, with 10 bases between. CDR1 and CDR2 from the germline V gene are KGHSH and LQKENI. The CDR3 length is 12 residues. The chain's CDR3 is CASSRAGGEQYF. The DNA of the CDR3 is TGTGCCAGCTCACGTGCCGGTGGCGAGCAGTACTTC.

The chain joins TRBV18 to TRBJ1-3; 10 bases are shared with TRBD1. The CDR3 sequence is 16 residues long. Germline V lookup: CDR1 KGHSH, CDR2 LQKENI. J gave up 4 bases and V 0 bases, and 3 bases lay outside the gene matches. CDR3 coding DNA: TGTGCCAGCTCACCACCCGGGACAGGGGACGGAAACACCATATATTTT. Amino acids: CASSPPGTGDGNTIYF.

The rearrangement joins TRBV5-1 to TRBJ1-6, with TRBD1 identical over 9 bases. The trim removed 0 bases at V and 10 bases at J, leaving 8 bases unmatched. Per the germline V gene, CDR1 is SGHRS and CDR2 is YFSETQ. The CDR3 spans 16 residues. The CDR3 region has the DNA TGCGCCAGCAGCTTGGAGTCCGGGACAGGGTGGTCACCCCTCCACTTT. This sequence encodes CASSLESGTGWSPLHF.

This sequence joins TRBV7-2 and TRBJ1-6, with a weak D call TRBD1 (5 bases). The ends were cut back, 1 base at V and 0 bases at J, with 10 bases in the middle. The germline V gene has CDR1 SGHTA and CDR2 FQGNSA. This CDR3 contains 17 residues. Written as DNA, the CDR3 is TGTGCCAGCAGCTTAGGAGGACACTACTCCTATAATTCACCCCTCCACTTT. It encodes CASSLGGHYSYNSPLHF.

The CDR3 coding sequence is TGCGCCAGCAGCTTGGGTAACGCGGGAGGCACCCAAGAGACCCAGTACTTC. As protein: CASSLGNAGGTQETQYF. This sequence joins TRBV5-1 and TRBJ2-5; 8 bases line up with TRBD2. This CDR3 is built from 17 residues. The V gene end was trimmed by 0 bases and the J gene end by 1 base; junction bases not matched to a gene: 8. Germline values: CDR1 SGHRS, CDR2 YFSETQ.

The chain links TRBV6-2 or TRBV6-3 to TRBJ2-2; D not certain. Germline lookup yields CDR1 MNHEY and CDR2 SVGEGT. V was clipped by 5 bases and J by 0 bases, with 13 bases between them. CDR3 size: 16 residues. The CDR3 DNA reads as TGTGCCAGCAGTACCTCCGCTAATTCGAACACCGGGGAGCTGTTTTTT. Its translation: CASSTSANSNTGELFF.

The chain combines TRBV5-1 with TRBJ2-5, with TRBD2 matching over 7 bases. The trim removed 4 bases at V and 5 bases at J, leaving 5 bases unmatched. Germline V gives CDR1 SGHRS, CDR2 YFSETQ. The CDR3 runs 13 residues. CDR3 DNA: TGCGCCAGCAGCCGGGGACTATGGGAGACCCAGTACTTC. This encodes CASSRGLWETQYF.

This clone was picked up a small number of times. The V call is TRBV9, the J call TRBJ2-7; 9 bases are shared with TRBD2. The CDR3 spans 15 residues. With 0 bases clipped from V and 4 bases from J, the junction kept 5 bases outside the gene matches. The germline gives CDR1 SGDLS, CDR2 YYNGEE. The CDR3 is CASSVEPSGTYEQYF. CDR3 nucleotide sequence: TGTGCCAGCAGCGTAGAGCCTAGCGGGACATACGAGCAGTACTTC.

The gene calls are TRBV6-1 and TRBJ2-7; D uncertain. The CDR3 covers 13 residues. Trimming took 1 base from V and 6 from J, leaving 10 bases between them. Germline V gene sequence: CDR1 MNHNS, CDR2 SASEGT. CDR3 DNA sequence: TGTGCCAGCAGTGAAGTATGGTCGGGCGAGCAGTACTTC. Its protein product is CASSEVWSGEQYF.

This clone was observed a few times. The chain links TRBV21-1 to TRBJ2-7; TRBD1, the table's D call, was not compared with the DNA. TRBV21-1 is a documented pseudogene. The CDR3 consists of 14 residues. The CDR3 DNA follows: TGTGCCAGCAGCAGCCGGACAGGGATCTACGAGCAGTACTTC. This codes for CASSSRTGIYEQYF.

The chain couples TRBV19 to TRBJ1-5; tentatively, D is TRBD1 (6 bases). V lost 10 bases, J lost 3 bases, and 16 bases lay in between. CDR3 length: 14 amino acids. Germline V gene sequence: CDR1 LNHDA, CDR2 SQIVND (reference sequence). CDR3 region: CATSHRVYNQPQHF. The CDR3, as DNA: TGTGCCACCTCTCACAGGGTTTACAATCAGCCCCAGCATTTT.

The CDR3 here is CASSLRRGDTEAFF. The CDR3 DNA reads as TGTGCCAGCAGCCTACGTCGTGGTGACACTGAAGCTTTCTTT. This chain uses TRBV7-6 with TRBJ1-1; no clear D. Per the germline V gene, CDR1 is SGHVS and CDR2 is FNYEAQ. V was clipped by 5 bases and J by 3 bases, with 13 bases between them. This CDR3 contains 14 residues.

This chain connects TRBV6-5 to TRBJ1-1; D gene unclear. V gave up 3 bases and J gave up 0 bases, with 14 bases separating them. There are 16 residues in the CDR3. In germline, CDR1 is MNHEY, CDR2 SVGAGI. This CDR3 is CASSYTGIHVNTEAFF. CDR3 DNA sequence: TGTGCCAGCAGTTATACGGGGATCCACGTGAACACTGAAGCTTTCTTT.

V and J are TRBV11-2 and TRBJ2-3; D gene ambiguous. The CDR3 length is 16 residues. Germline V gives CDR1 SGHAT, CDR2 FQNNGV. The V end was cut by 1 base, the J end by 0 bases, with 11 bases between. CDR3 sequence: CASSLAGRVSTDTQYF. The CDR3 DNA is TGTGCCAGCAGCTTAGCGGGTAGAGTGAGCACAGATACGCAGTATTTT. Full variable domain (missing parts from reference TRBV11-2 and TRBJ2-3): EAGVAQSPRYKIIEKRQSVAFWCNPISGHATLYWYQQILGQGPKLLIQFQNNGVVDDSQLPKDRFSAERLKGVDSTLKIQPAKLEDSAVYLCASSLAGRVSTDTQYFGPGTRLTVL.

The chain carries TRBV19 and TRBJ2-7, with 9 bases matching TRBD2. This CDR3 is built from 13 residues. The germline CDR1 and CDR2 sequences are LNHDA and SQIVND (reference sequence). V shed 6 bases, J shed 6 bases, and the junction held 6 bases outside the gene matches. The CDR3 nucleotides read TGTGCCAGTAGGGGACTAGCCACCTCCGAGCAGTACTTC. Translating gives CASRGLATSEQYF.

The chain couples TRBV2 to TRBJ1-6; D is unresolved. Germline values: CDR1 SNHLY, CDR2 FYNNEI. The CDR3 sequence is 14 residues long. Trimming removed 7 bases at V and 6 bases at J, with 13 bases between. The CDR3 here is CASIRGTGNSPLHF. The CDR3 nucleotides are TGTGCCAGCATTCGGGGAACGGGTAATTCACCCCTCCACTTT.

This chain's CDR3 is CASSFRGINNSPLHF. CDR3 coding DNA: TGTGCCAGCAGCTTCAGGGGTATAAATAATTCACCCCTCCACTTT. The chain has TRBV5-6 and TRBJ1-6, with D perhaps TRBD1 (6 bases). The CDR3 runs to 15 residues. CDR1 is SGHDT, CDR2 YYEEEE, per germline. The ends were cut back, 2 bases at V and 5 bases at J, with 11 bases in the middle.

V and J are TRBV10-3 and TRBJ2-2; a weak D match, TRBD1 (6 bases). This CDR3 comprises 14 residues. Germline V lookup: CDR1 ENHRY, CDR2 SYGVKD. The CDR3 DNA reads TGTGCACTCAGGCAGGGGAGGAACACCGGGGAGCTGTTTTTT. Protein product: CALRQGRNTGELFF.

For this clone: Within the sample, other DNA sequences also encode this same CDR3. J is TRBJ2-2 and V is TRBV14; unclear D gene. Looked up from germline, CDR1 is SGHDN and CDR2 is FVKESK. The CDR3 totals 14 residues. V was clipped by 5 bases and J by 5 bases, with 12 bases between them. CDR3 DNA: TGTGCCAGCAGCACGGGTAGAGATACCGGGGAGCTGTTTTTT. Translating it yields CASSTGRDTGELFF.

The CDR3 loop reads CASSKQVAAFF. The CDR3 DNA follows: TGTGCCAGCAGCAAACAGGTCGCCGCTTTCTTT. J is TRBJ1-1 and V is TRBV11-3; D possibly corresponds to TRBD1 (5 bases). CDR3 length equals 11 residues. Germline V lookup: CDR1 SGHNT, CDR2 YENEEA. V was cut by 5 bases and J by 11 bases, with 12 bases left in between.

V is TRBV18 and J is TRBJ2-1, with TRBD1 as a possible D gene (6 bases). There are 14 residues in the CDR3. V was trimmed by 6 bases and J by 2 bases, leaving 11 bases between them. Germline loops: CDR1 KGHSH, CDR2 LQKENI. The CDR3 bases are TGTGCCAGCTCCGAGAGGGGGACCTACAATGAGCAGTTCTTC. The encoded protein is CASSERGTYNEQFF.

The rearrangement joins TRBV6-1 to TRBJ2-1, with 7 bases identical to TRBD2. The CDR3 totals 12 residues. CDR1 and CDR2 from the germline V gene are MNHNS and SASEGT. Trimming removed 5 bases from V and 12 bases from J; junction bases left unmatched: 7. In nucleotides, the CDR3 is TGTGCCAGCAGTATTGGGACTACCCTGCAGTTCTTC. Protein product: CASSIGTTLQFF.

The gene calls are TRBV18 and TRBJ2-3, with TRBD2 as a possible D gene (6 bases). Germline loops: CDR1 KGHSH, CDR2 LQKENI. CDR3 length: 15 residues. V gave up 6 bases and J gave up 4 bases, with 17 bases separating them. The CDR3 sequence is CASSRRSSGADTQYF. DNA for the CDR3: TGTGCCAGCTCCCGACGGTCTTCGGGGGCAGATACGCAGTATTTT.

The V call is TRBV21-1, the J call TRBJ2-1; the D segment call TRBD1 is taken from the table without a DNA check. TRBV21-1 counts as a pseudogene. The length of the CDR3 is 16 residues. CDR3 in amino acids: CASSAPRDRTYNEQFF. The CDR3 nucleotides are TGTGCCAGCAGCGCACCCCGGGACAGGACCTACAATGAGCAGTTCTTC.